The rows below give T cell receptor beta chains drawn from one sample of a study of T cell changes during pregnancy in multiple sclerosis. Using immunoSEQ multiplex PCR, the repertoire was profiled, and TCRdb retains in-frame clones only, with some absent. This table has around 49,000 clones, over 90% appearing once. The sequenced sample was CD4+ T cells from peripheral blood mononuclear cells, obtained after pregnancy. The source is a female donor in good health, enrolled as a control in a pregnancy study. The CDR3 runs from the conserved cysteine through the conserved F or W. The D gene is left open where the match is weak. The listing skips clone size in some rows; elsewhere it reads once, few, many or a size class.

cdr3_length	j_call	v_call	clone_size	d_call	cdr3_nt	cdr3_aa
16	TRBJ2-5	TRBV5-4	.	.	TGTGCCAGCAGCTTGGCTCTCGGAGGGCTCCAAGAGACCCAGTACTTC	CASSLALGGLQETQYF
17	TRBJ2-3	TRBV12-5	.	TRBD2	TGTGCTAGTGGTTCCATAAAGACTAGCGGGAGAACAGATACGCAGTATTTT	CASGSIKTSGRTDTQYF
17	TRBJ1-3	TRBV7-8	.	.	TGTGCCAGCAGCCCCCTACCACAGGGAAGAATTGGAAACACCATATATTTT	CASSPLPQGRIGNTIYF
15	TRBJ2-1	TRBV19	.	TRBD1	TGTGCCAGTACCGCTGACAGGGCCTCCTACAATGAGCAGTTCTTC	CASTADRASYNEQFF
19	TRBJ2-1	TRBV9	.	TRBD2	TGTGCCAGCAGCGTAGGGTCTTTCACGGCCAGCGGGGGGTCCGCTGAGCAGTTCTTC	CASSVGSFTASGGSAEQFF
16	TRBJ1-1	TRBV9	.	TRBD1	TGTGCCAGCAGCGTAGCTACGGGGACAGTCAACACTGAAGCTTTCTTT	CASSVATGTVNTEAFF
10	TRBJ1-1	TRBV20-1	.	.	TGCAGTGCATCTCGGGGGGAAGCTTTCTTT	CSASRGEAFF
13	TRBJ1-2	TRBV2	.	TRBD1	TGTGCCAGCAGAGCCCGGGACAGCTATGGCTACACCTTC	CASRARDSYGYTF
15	TRBJ2-6	TRBV2	.	TRBD2	TGTGCCAGCAGCTTTAGCGGGGCTGGGGCCAACGTCCTGACTTTC	CASSFSGAGANVLTF
15	TRBJ2-5	TRBV30	.	.	TGTGCCTGGAGGGGGGGTTGGGGGTCCCAAGAGACCCAGTACTTC	CAWRGGWGSQETQYF
12	TRBJ1-2	TRBV6-4	.	.	TGTGCCAGCAGGTCGGGGGAGCATGGCTACACCTTC	CASRSGEHGYTF
14	TRBJ2-7	TRBV6-1	.	TRBD1	TGTGCCAGCAGTGCGACAGGGAAAGTCGGCGAGCAGTACTTC	CASSATGKVGEQYF
13	TRBJ2-7	TRBV11-2	.	.	TGTGCCAGCAGCTTAGATTACTCCTACGAGCAGTACTTC	CASSLDYSYEQYF
15	TRBJ2-5	TRBV5-1	.	TRBD1	TGCGCCAGCAGCACCGGGACAGGGGATGGAGAGACCCAGTACTTC	CASSTGTGDGETQYF
15	TRBJ2-7	TRBV11-1	.	.	TGTGCCAGCAGCCCCGACGACTACCGGTCCTACGAGCAGTACTTC	CASSPDDYRSYEQYF
15	TRBJ2-3	TRBV9	once	.	TGTGCCAGCAGCCAAAGTAGCGGACCCACAGATACGCAGTATTTT	CASSQSSGPTDTQYF
13	TRBJ1-1	TRBV7-9	few	.	TGTGCCAGCAGCCGCGGGACGAACACTGAAGCTTTCTTT	CASSRGTNTEAFF
10	TRBJ1-1	TRBV2	.	.	TGTGCCAGCACGGGTACTGAAGCTTTCTTT	CASTGTEAFF
15	TRBJ1-3	TRBV7-9	.	.	TGTGCCAGCAGCCCCTCGGGAGGGGTAGGAAACACCATATATTTT	CASSPSGGVGNTIYF
13	TRBJ1-4	TRBV6-5	.	.	TGTGCCAGCGTGCCGATCTGCACGAGAAAAACTGTTTTT	CASVPICTRKTVF
14	TRBJ1-3	TRBV2	.	.	TGTGCCAGCAGTGCATCAGAGGTTGGAAACACCATATATTTT	CASSASEVGNTIYF
13	TRBJ2-7	TRBV19	once	TRBD1	TGTGCCAGTAGTAGGACAGGGGCCTACGAGCAGTACTTC	CASSRTGAYEQYF
13	TRBJ1-2	TRBV11-2	.	TRBD1	TGTGCCAGCACAATCGACAGGGAACGCGGCTACACCTTC	CASTIDRERGYTF
18	TRBJ2-1	TRBV4-2	.	TRBD2	TGTGCCAGCAGCCAAGAAGGGACTAGCGGTCTCTCCTACAATGAGCAGTTCTTC	CASSQEGTSGLSYNEQFF
13	TRBJ2-5	TRBV6-5	.	.	TGTGCCAGCAGTTACCGGAGGAGAGAGACCCAGTACTTC	CASSYRRRETQYF
15	TRBJ2-5	TRBV19	.	TRBD1	TGTGCCAGTAGTATGTCGGACAGGGGGCGAGAGACCCAGTACTTC	CASSMSDRGRETQYF
13	TRBJ2-7	TRBV27	once	.	TGTGCCAGCAGGCCCCTGGGGACTTACGAGCAGTACTTC	CASRPLGTYEQYF
13	TRBJ2-1	TRBV6-1	.	.	TGTGCCAGCGGGACGGCAGGGGGGAATGAGCAGTTCTTC	CASGTAGGNEQFF
15	TRBJ1-5	TRBV7-8	.	TRBD1	TGTGCCAGCAGCCCGGGACAGGGGCCATATCAGCCCCAGCATTTT	CASSPGQGPYQPQHF
14	TRBJ2-3	TRBV7-8	.	.	TGTGCCAGCAGCTTACAGGGGAACACAGATACGCAGTATTTT	CASSLQGNTDTQYF
13	TRBJ1-5	TRBV6-1	.	.	TGTGCCAGCAGTGAAGCAGGGGTTCAGCCCCAGCATTTT	CASSEAGVQPQHF
16	TRBJ1-1	TRBV25-1	.	TRBD1	TGTGCCAGCAGTCAAGGGACAGGGAGATGGAACACTGAAGCTTTCTTT	CASSQGTGRWNTEAFF
13	TRBJ1-3	TRBV25-1	.	.	TGTGCCAGCAGGGATCCTAGAGGAAACACCATATATTTT	CASRDPRGNTIYF
15	TRBJ2-7	TRBV2	.	TRBD1	TGTGCCAGCAGGGCCACGACAGGGGGCAACTACGAGCAGTACTTC	CASRATTGGNYEQYF
16	TRBJ1-1	TRBV18	.	TRBD1	TGTGCCAGCTCACCGGGCGCCAGGGGGGCGAACACTGAAGCTTTCTTT	CASSPGARGANTEAFF
15	TRBJ2-1	TRBV7-9	.	.	TGTGCCAGCAGTCGTAGCGGAGGCTCCTACAATGAGCAGTTCTTC	CASSRSGGSYNEQFF
17	TRBJ1-5	TRBV27	.	TRBD1	TGTGCCAGCAGTCCTACTACAGGGGGCGCGAGCAATCAGCCCCAGCATTTT	CASSPTTGGASNQPQHF
21	TRBJ2-5	TRBV21-1	.	.	TGTGCCAGCGGGACTAGCGGGAGGCCCAGGGTCCCCACAATCTGGGGAGAGACCCAGTACTTC	CASGTSGRPRVPTIWGETQYF
15	TRBJ2-3	TRBV28	.	TRBD2	TGTGCCAGCAGTTTGAGGGGAGGGGGCACAGATACGCAGTATTTT	CASSLRGGGTDTQYF
14	TRBJ2-1	TRBV9	.	.	TGTGCCAGCAGCTTGCTGACTAGATACGGGGAGCAGTTCTTC	CASSLLTRYGEQFF
15	TRBJ2-5	TRBV11-3	.	TRBD2	TGTGCCAGCAGCTTAGACGGCGGGAGTCGCGAGACCCAGTACTTC	CASSLDGGSRETQYF
18	TRBJ2-3	TRBV18	.	TRBD1	TGTGCCAGCTCACGTTACGGACAGGGGATCGGTAGCACAGATACGCAGTATTTT	CASSRYGQGIGSTDTQYF
11	TRBJ1-4	TRBV28	.	.	TGTGCCAGCAGTCGGGGTGAAAAACTGTTTTTT	CASSRGEKLFF
14	TRBJ2-7	TRBV29-1	.	TRBD1	TGCAGCGCCCAGGGGACAGGGGCTGCCTACGAGCAGTACTTC	CSAQGTGAAYEQYF
15	TRBJ2-1	TRBV29-1	.	TRBD2	TGCAGCGCCGAACCGACTAGCGGAATCAACAATGAGCAGTTCTTC	CSAEPTSGINNEQFF
14	TRBJ1-5	TRBV6-1	.	.	TGTGCCAGCAGTACAGGGTCTCTCAATCAGCCCCAGCATTTT	CASSTGSLNQPQHF
13	TRBJ2-5	TRBV29-1	.	TRBD2	TGCAGCGTCGTCCTAGCGGCAAAAGAGACCCAGTACTTC	CSVVLAAKETQYF
15	TRBJ1-1	TRBV27	once	.	TGTGCCAGCAGTTTGAGCCGACAGTTGAACACTGAAGCTTTCTTT	CASSLSRQLNTEAFF
17	TRBJ2-3	TRBV5-5	.	TRBD2	TGTGCCAGCAGCGGTGGGACTAGCGGGAGTAGCACAGATACGCAGTATTTT	CASSGGTSGSSTDTQYF
13	TRBJ1-1	TRBV11-1	.	.	TGTGCCAGCAGCTTCAGGGGCGGCACTGAAGCTTTCTTT	CASSFRGGTEAFF
15	TRBJ2-5	TRBV4-1	.	.	TGCGCCAGCAGCCAAGAGCAGGGAACGTTGGCGACCCAGTACTTC	CASSQEQGTLATQYF
16	TRBJ2-6	TRBV13	.	TRBD1	TGTGCCAGCAGCTTAAACAGGGGGTCTGGGGCCAACGTCCTGACTTTC	CASSLNRGSGANVLTF
14	TRBJ1-2	TRBV19	.	.	TGTGCCAGTACCCCCCACAGAGAGCTGCTTGGCTACACCTTC	CASTPHRELLGYTF